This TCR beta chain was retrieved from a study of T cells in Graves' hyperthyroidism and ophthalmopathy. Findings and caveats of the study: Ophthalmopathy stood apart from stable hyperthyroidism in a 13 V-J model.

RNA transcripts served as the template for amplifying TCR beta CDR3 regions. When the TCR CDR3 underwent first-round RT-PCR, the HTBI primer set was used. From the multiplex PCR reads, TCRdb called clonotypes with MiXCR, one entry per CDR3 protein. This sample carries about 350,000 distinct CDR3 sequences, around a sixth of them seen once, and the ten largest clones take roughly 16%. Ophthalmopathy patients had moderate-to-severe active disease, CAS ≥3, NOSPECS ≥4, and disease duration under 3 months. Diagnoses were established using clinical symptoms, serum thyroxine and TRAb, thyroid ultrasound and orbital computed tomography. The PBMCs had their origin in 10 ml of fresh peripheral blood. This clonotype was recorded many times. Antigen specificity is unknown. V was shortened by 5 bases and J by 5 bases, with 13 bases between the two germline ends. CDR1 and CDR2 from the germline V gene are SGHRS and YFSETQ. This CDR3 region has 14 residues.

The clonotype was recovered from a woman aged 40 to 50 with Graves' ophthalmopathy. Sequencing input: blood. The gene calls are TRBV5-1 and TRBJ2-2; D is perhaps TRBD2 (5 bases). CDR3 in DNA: TGCGCCAGCAGTCCCGGAGGTTGGACCGGGGAGCTGTTTTTT. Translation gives CASSPGGWTGELFF.